This TCR beta chain is drawn from a study of regulatory T cells in long-lasting Graves disease. Overall study findings and caveats: Whereas new patients shared some 990 public clonotypes, persistent patients shared more, at a few thousand.

Time point: newly diagnosed GD, antithyroid drugs for less than 3 months. PBMC-extracted RNA yielded the TCR library. This CDR3 spans 11 amino acids. Assembly of TCR beta libraries relied on iRepertoire HTBI primers together with Arm-PCR of CDR3 regions. TCRdb reanalysed the multiplex PCR reads using MiXCR and keeps one entry per CDR3 protein. The sample has some 560,000 distinct CDR3 sequences, about 15% seen once. In the case of this clonotype: Its antigen is not known. At one boundary the junction diverges from the germline segment, which might be a read error.

This sample also appeared in a second study, on T cells in Graves' hyperthyroidism and ophthalmopathy. From that second work: Initially, a first-round RT-PCR of the TCR CDR3 employed the HTBI primer set.

The chain couples TRBV12-3 or TRBV12-4 to TRBJ2-5; TRBD2 is a possible D gene (5 bases). This clonotype was sampled from a woman aged 35 to 60 with Graves disease. The source was peripheral blood mononuclear cells (PBMCs), collected at new diagnosis, from a patient treated with antithyroid drugs. The CDR3 loop is CASGLEGTQYF. The CDR3 DNA reads TGTGCCAGCGGTTTAGAGGGGACCCAGTACTTC.